The 22 T cell receptor beta chains reported below all come from one sample, sequenced in a study of cytomegalovirus exposure and HLA in healthy donors. The PCR used 60 Vbeta and 13 Jbeta primers. Produced via immunoSEQ multiplex PCR; TCRdb's table is partial and in-frame only. The table lists about 84,000 clones, 55% to 70% of them singletons. Specimen: PBMCs. All receptors derive from a woman in her forties in good health and CMV-seropositive.

The chain uses TRBV7-2 and TRBJ1-4; tentative D call: TRBD1 (5 bases). Germline CDR1 SGHTA, CDR2 FQGNSA. V was shortened by 5 bases and J by 1 base, with 11 bases between the two germline ends. The CDR3 loop spans 15 amino acids. The CDR3 DNA follows: TGTGCCAGCAGCGTCAACAGGATAACTAATGAAAAACTGTTTTTT. It yields the protein CASSVNRITNEKLFF.

The table lists this clone with a few counts. Within the sample, other DNA sequences also encode this same CDR3. This chain joins TRBV4-3 and TRBJ1-5; TRBD1 aligns across 7 bases. The junction had 1 base not matched to a gene; V was cut back by 0 bases and J by 5 bases. This CDR3 spans 14 amino acids. Germline V lookup: CDR1 LGHNA, CDR2 YSLEER. CDR3 bases: TGCGCCAGCAGCCAAGACAGGGGGTATCAGCCCCAGCATTTT. It codes for CASSQDRGYQPQHF.

A single count supports this clone. CDR3 protein: CASSQAAMNEQYF. CDR3 sequence (DNA): TGTGCCAGCAGCCAGGCGGCAATGAACGAGCAGTACTTC. This chain connects TRBV14 to TRBJ2-7, with D hard to call. Germline lookup yields CDR1 SGHDN and CDR2 FVKESK. CDR3 length: 13 residues. The V end lost 3 bases, the J end lost 5 bases, and 11 bases lay between the germline ends.

This clone was detected only a few times. The J gene is TRBJ1-2, the V gene TRBV27; 11 bases align to TRBD1. This CDR3 comprises 14 residues. Germline V gene data show CDR1 as MNHEY and CDR2 as SMNVEV (reference sequence). After removal of 6 bases from V and 3 bases from J, the junction contained 3 bases not matched to a gene. DNA of the CDR3: TGTGCCAGCAGACGGACAGGGGGCGACTATGGCTACACCTTC. Amino acid sequence: CASRRTGGDYGYTF.

This chain connects TRBV6-5 to TRBJ2-7; 10 bases are a match to TRBD2. Trimming took 7 bases from V and 2 from J; bases not matched to a gene: 5. The CDR3 runs to 14 residues. Germline V gene data show CDR1 as MNHEY and CDR2 as SVGAGI. The CDR3 here is CASKRTSGTYEQYF. The CDR3 DNA follows: TGTGCCAGCAAGAGGACTAGCGGCACCTACGAGCAGTACTTC.

The chain uses TRBV27 and TRBJ2-1; 8 nucleotides match TRBD2. This CDR3 region has 18 residues. Germline V gene lookup returns CDR1 MNHEY and CDR2 SMNVEV (reference sequence). The J segment lost 3 bases and the V segment lost 6 bases, leaving 16 bases of the junction unmatched. As DNA, the CDR3 is TGTGCCAGCAGGAGAGCCCAGATCAGCGGGAGAGGCTACAATGAGCAGTTCTTC. As protein: CASRRAQISGRGYNEQFF.

V gene TRBV14 combines with J gene TRBJ2-2; 9 positions agree with TRBD2. The CDR3 loop spans 16 amino acids. The ends lost 1 base at V and 3 bases at J; junction bases unmatched: 3. Germline V gene lookup returns CDR1 SGHDN and CDR2 FVKESK. The CDR3 loop is CASSQGTSGYTGELFF. As DNA, the CDR3 is TGTGCCAGCAGCCAAGGAACTAGCGGGTACACCGGGGAGCTGTTTTTT.

V and J are TRBV6-5 and TRBJ2-3, with 8 bases aligning to TRBD1. V shed 2 bases, J shed 4 bases, and the junction held 5 bases outside the gene matches. Per the germline V gene, CDR1 is MNHEY and CDR2 is SVGAGI. The CDR3 length is 15 residues. CDR3 nucleotide sequence: TGTGCCAGCAGTTACCCAGGGGGCAAGGCAGATACGCAGTATTTT. It encodes CASSYPGGKADTQYF.

The chain recombines TRBV13 with TRBJ1-1; TRBD1 matches 8 bases. The CDR3 length is 14 residues. The V and J ends lost 5 bases and 5 bases, in that order; junction bases with no gene match: 7. Germline lookup yields CDR1 PRHDT and CDR2 FYEKMQ (reference sequence). This chain's CDR3 is CASSDTGGRTEAFF. The CDR3 nucleotides read TGTGCCAGCAGCGACACAGGGGGAAGGACTGAAGCTTTCTTT.

The chain couples TRBV21-1 to TRBJ1-2; no DNA check was done on the table's D call, TRBD1. TRBV21-1 is deemed a pseudogene. CDR3 length equals 16 residues. CDR3 sequence reads: CASSRLGQGTNYGYTF. CDR3 nucleotides: TGTGCCAGCTCACGATTGGGACAGGGGACCAACTATGGCTACACCTTC.

This clone occurred a few times. This chain connects TRBV5-8 to TRBJ1-1; TRBD1 might be the D (6 bases). Trimming pared 0 bases from V and 0 bases from J, leaving 9 bases between. CDR1 is SGHTS and CDR2 is YDEGEE in the germline V gene. CDR3 length: 15 residues. This chain's CDR3 is CASSLGRTVNTEAFF. DNA of the CDR3: TGTGCCAGCAGCTTGGGAAGGACAGTGAACACTGAAGCTTTCTTT. The full variable domain, its missing parts supplied by reference TRBV5-8 and TRBJ1-1, is EAGVTQSPTHLIKTRGQQATLRCSPISGHTSVYWYQQALGLGLQFLLWYDEGEERNRGNFPPRFSGRQFPNYSSELNVNALELEDSALYLCASSLGRTVNTEAFFGQGTRLTVV.

The chain is built from TRBV7-2 and TRBJ2-5, with D tentatively TRBD2 (5 bases). Trimming stripped 4 bases from V and 2 bases from J, with 14 bases between. The CDR3 totals 15 residues. CDR1 and CDR2 (germline): SGHTA, FQGNSA. The CDR3 region has the DNA TGTGCCAGCAGCTCGGCCGCCGGAGGACAAGAGACCCAGTACTTC. It encodes CASSSAAGGQETQYF.

V is TRBV25-1 and J is TRBJ2-3, with D possibly TRBD2 on 7 matching bases. Germline V gene data show CDR1 as MGHDK and CDR2 as SYGVNS. With 1 base removed from V and 2 bases from J, the gap between germline ends came to 10 bases. The CDR3 loop spans 15 amino acids. For the CDR3, the DNA is TGTGCCAGCAGTGAATGGGAGGGACACACAGATACGCAGTATTTT. Its translation: CASSEWEGHTDTQYF. The whole variable domain, filled in from reference TRBV25-1 and TRBJ2-3, reads EADIYQTPRYLVIGTGKKITLECSQTMGHDKMYWYQQDPGMELHLIHYSYGVNSTEKGDLSSESTVSRIRTEHFPLTLESARPSHTSQYLCASSEWEGHTDTQYFGPGTRLTVL.

This clone was detected a few times. The V gene is TRBV10-2, the J gene TRBJ2-3; D is ambiguous. Germline values: CDR1 WSHSY, CDR2 SAAADI. The CDR3 extends over 14 amino acids. Trimming removed 9 bases at V and 0 bases at J, with 13 bases between. The CDR3 coding sequence is TGCGCCAGTGGCCGGGTCACTAGCACAGATACGCAGTATTTT. Amino acids: CASGRVTSTDTQYF.

The chain uses TRBV2 and TRBJ1-2; a possible D gene is TRBD1 (5 bases). Germline CDR1 SNHLY, CDR2 FYNNEI. This CDR3 is built from 13 residues. Trimming cost V 5 bases and J 2 bases, with 9 bases left between them. In DNA, the CDR3 is TGTGCCAGCAGTTACGACAGCAACTATGGCTACACCTTC. Its protein is CASSYDSNYGYTF.

V and J are TRBV2 and TRBJ2-3, with 8 bases lining up with TRBD1. There are 15 residues in the CDR3. V was clipped by 1 base and J by 3 bases; unmatched bases: 3. Germline loops: CDR1 SNHLY, CDR2 FYNNEI. Here the CDR3 DNA reads TGTGCCAGCAGTGAAGGGACAGGGTCAACAGATACGCAGTATTTT. Translation: CASSEGTGSTDTQYF.

In this sample, this clone turned up a few times. The V and J genes are TRBV7-2 and TRBJ2-7; weak D call: TRBD1 (6 bases). With 5 bases removed from V and 0 bases from J, the gap between germline ends came to 14 bases. Looked up from germline, CDR1 is SGHTA and CDR2 is FQGNSA. The CDR3 consists of 15 residues. The CDR3 sequence is CASSRRDMSSYEQYF. The CDR3 nucleotides are TGTGCCAGCAGCCGCCGGGACATGAGCTCCTACGAGCAGTACTTC.

The rearrangement links TRBV27 to TRBJ2-5; 14 positions agree with TRBD2. The germline V gene encodes CDR1 MNHEY and CDR2 SMNVEV (reference sequence). V lost 5 bases and J lost 2; bases outside the gene matches: 4. There are 16 residues in the CDR3. The CDR3 DNA reads TGTGCCAGCAGTCCGGGGACTAGCGGGAGTCAAGAGACCCAGTACTTC. Amino acid sequence: CASSPGTSGSQETQYF.

This chain connects TRBV27 to TRBJ1-1, with TRBD1 as a possible D gene (6 bases). The CDR3 is 13 residues long. V lost 10 bases and J lost 2, with 14 bases in between. From germline, CDR1 is MNHEY and CDR2 SMNVEV (reference sequence). CDR3 DNA: TGTGCCACCAAGGGACACAGCAACACTGAAGCTTTCTTT. The encoded protein is CATKGHSNTEAFF.

The chain employs TRBV19 and TRBJ2-1, with a tentative D call TRBD2 (6 bases). The germline V gene has CDR1 LNHDA and CDR2 SQIVND (reference sequence). V was shortened by 5 bases and J by 5 bases, with 10 bases between the two germline ends. This CDR3 has 13 amino acids. CDR3 residues: CASSSAGHNEQFF. Written as DNA, the CDR3 is TGTGCCAGTAGTTCAGCGGGCCACAATGAGCAGTTCTTC.

CDR3 sequence reads: CASSAGLAGSLAYEQYF. As DNA, the CDR3 is TGTGCCAGCAGTGCGGGACTAGCGGGATCTCTCGCCTACGAGCAGTACTTC. The chain employs TRBV6-1 and TRBJ2-7; 13 bases line up with TRBD2. The junction had 8 bases not matched to a gene; V was cut back by 4 bases and J by 2 bases. The CDR3 runs to 17 residues. Germline V gene lookup returns CDR1 MNHNS and CDR2 SASEGT.

The chain uses TRBV12-5 and TRBJ2-2; no clear D gene. Germline loops: CDR1 LGHNT, CDR2 FRNRAP. The CDR3 is 13 amino acids. Trimming left V 8 bases short and J 1 base short, with 8 bases between. As DNA, the CDR3 is TGTGCTAGTTTCGGTGGGAACACCGGGGAGCTGTTTTTT. It is translated as CASFGGNTGELFF.